The 9 T cell receptor beta chains given below trace back to one sample, sequenced in a study of CD8+ T cells in alopecia areata. As for treatment: oral pan-JAK inhibitor, 5-10 mg twice daily. cDNA prepared by RNA extraction and subsequent reverse transcription served as the template for sequencing. Libraries were prepared by immunoSEQ multiplex PCR; TCRdb keeps only in-frame clonotypes and omits some of them. The table lists 150,000 to 200,000 clones, around three fifths of them singletons. The source material was CD4+ T cells sorted from blood, sampled at week 24, from a patient treated with tofacitinib. These receptors came from a human donor with alopecia areata.

The gene calls are TRBV30 and TRBJ2-3; D gene ambiguous. Deletions cut 0 bases from V and 0 bases from J, with 7 bases between. The V gene's germline CDR1 is GTSNPN and CDR2 SVGIG (reference sequence). This CDR3 has 14 amino acids. The CDR3 spells CAWSVWRSTDTQYF. The CDR3, as DNA: TGTGCCTGGAGTGTCTGGCGGAGCACAGATACGCAGTATTTT.

The V and J genes are TRBV5-6 and TRBJ2-4, with unresolved D. The V end lost 6 bases, the J end lost 1 base, and 11 bases lay between the germline ends. The CDR3 is made up of 14 amino acids. Germline V lookup: CDR1 SGHDT, CDR2 YYEEEE. DNA of the CDR3: TGTGCCAGCATCTCGAGGTTTGCCAAAAACATTCAGTACTTC. It yields the protein CASISRFAKNIQYF. Based on the CDR3 plus reference TRBV5-6 and TRBJ2-4, the full variable domain is DAGVTQSPTHLIKTRGQQVTLRCSPKSGHDTVSWYQQALGQGPQFIFQYYEEEERQRGNFPDRFSGHQFPNYSSELNVNALLLGDSALYLCASISRFAKNIQYFGAGTRLSVL.

In DNA, the CDR3 is TGTGCCAGCAGTTGGGCCGGGAACACTGAAGCTTTCTTT. Its translation is CASSWAGNTEAFF. The V and J genes are TRBV6-5 and TRBJ1-1; D gene uncertain. V was shortened by 4 bases and J by 1 base, with 7 bases between the two germline ends. Germline V gene sequence: CDR1 MNHEY, CDR2 SVGAGI. This CDR3 has 13 residues.

The chain has TRBV7-9 and TRBJ2-3, with a tentative D call TRBD2 (6 bases). Germline V gene data show CDR1 as SEHNR and CDR2 as FQNEAQ (reference sequence). V dropped 1 base and J dropped 4 bases, with 9 bases sitting between them. The CDR3 length is 14 residues. The CDR3 is CASSLGTGADTQYF. The CDR3 nucleotides read TGTGCCAGCAGCTTAGGGACGGGGGCAGATACGCAGTATTTT. Based on the CDR3 plus reference TRBV7-9 and TRBJ2-3, the full variable domain is DTGVSQNPRHKITKRGQNVTFRCDPISEHNRLYWYRQTLGQGPEFLTYFQNEAQLEKSRLLSDRFSAERPKGSFSTLEIQRTEQGDSAMYLCASSLGTGADTQYFGPGTRLTVL.

The V gene is TRBV18, the J gene TRBJ2-5; 8 nucleotides agree with TRBD2. With V trimmed by 1 base and J by 5 bases, 3 bases remained unmatched. The CDR3 length is 14 residues. Germline values: CDR1 KGHSH, CDR2 LQKENI. This CDR3 is CASSPQGLVETQYF. The CDR3, as DNA: TGTGCCAGCTCACCACAGGGACTAGTGGAGACCCAGTACTTC.

This chain connects TRBV27 to TRBJ2-3; the D gene is possibly TRBD2 (5 bases). The CDR3 is made up of 14 amino acids. Germline CDR1 reads MNHEY; CDR2 reads SMNVEV (reference sequence). Trimming pared 1 base from V and 3 bases from J, leaving 8 bases between. CDR3 in amino acids: CASSLFGETDTQYF. The DNA of the CDR3 is TGTGCCAGCAGTTTATTCGGGGAGACAGATACGCAGTATTTT.

The chain is built from TRBV30 and TRBJ1-2; 9 nucleotides agree with TRBD1. Germline values: CDR1 GTSNPN, CDR2 SVGIG (reference sequence). Trimming cost V 1 base and J 4 bases; bases outside gene matches: 7. The CDR3 contains 15 residues. The CDR3 spells CAWSAGQGDIYGYTF. The CDR3 DNA reads TGTGCCTGGAGTGCGGGACAGGGAGATATCTATGGCTACACCTTC.

The chain joins TRBV13 to TRBJ2-6; D is perhaps TRBD1 (5 bases). The V gene lost 1 base and the J gene lost 2 bases, with 6 bases spanning the gap. The CDR3 has 15 residues. Germline CDR1 PRHDT, CDR2 FYEKMQ (reference sequence). The CDR3 here is CASSLVGAGANVLTF. In DNA, the CDR3 is TGTGCCAGCAGCTTAGTAGGGGCTGGGGCCAACGTCCTGACTTTC.

V gene TRBV25-1 combines with J gene TRBJ2-5; 9 nucleotides agree with TRBD1. The trim removed 4 bases at V and 4 bases at J, leaving 10 bases unmatched. The CDR3 has 16 residues. CDR1 MGHDK and CDR2 SYGVNS come from the germline V gene. The CDR3 nucleotides read TGTGCCAGCAGTGGCCCGTCTCCGGGACAGGGAGAGACCCAGTACTTC. Translating it yields CASSGPSPGQGETQYF.